This T cell receptor (beta chain) was profiled in a study of blood T cell repertoires in COVID-19. The germline V gene has CDR1 SGDLS and CDR2 YYNGEE. This CDR3 has 15 amino acids. Trimming removed 0 bases from V and 6 bases from J, with 13 bases in between. Clones were sequenced by immunoSEQ multiplex PCR, and TCRdb holds only the in-frame ones, with some missing. The sample holds roughly 400,000 clones; 70% to 90% are singletons and the top ten take approximately 1.5%. Assignment of participants to cohorts was predicated upon participant-reported clinical history. The V and J genes are TRBV9 and TRBJ2-1; possibly TRBD2 for D (7 bases). This TCR derives from a woman aged 18-35 years who had been exposed to COVID-19. The source material was PBMCs or T cells enriched from blood (not recorded which). The CDR3 loop reads CASSVDPGEGNEQFF. In nucleotides, the CDR3 is TGTGCCAGCAGCGTAGACCCAGGGGAGGGCAATGAGCAGTTCTTC. Drawing the rest from reference TRBV9 and TRBJ2-1, the complete variable domain is DSGVTQTPKHLITATGQRVTLRCSPRSGDLSVYWYQQSLDQGLQFLIQYYNGEERAKGNILERFSAQQFPDLHSELNLSSLELGDSALYFCASSVDPGEGNEQFFGPGTRLTVL.